Listed below are T cell receptor beta chains from one sample, sequenced in a study of T cells expressing NK-cell markers. TCRdb reprocessed the 5' RACE reads, with one entry per CDR3 protein and no DNA. This sample's clone table lists 200,000 to 300,000 distinct CDR3 sequences. The sequenced sample consisted of blood T cells: a sorted CD56 or NKG2C T cell subset, CD4+ or CD8+ T cells, or bulk PBMC T cells (not recorded which). The receptors originated from a woman between 18 and 69 years old in good health. The CDR3 runs from the conserved cysteine through the conserved F or W.

len	v_gene	j_gene	CDR3aa
16	TRBV20-1	TRBJ1-6	CSANPGGAPYNSPLHF
18	TRBV20-1	TRBJ2-1	CSSLSVAGRLVGSYEQFF
20	TRBV25-1	TRBJ2-1	CASSEFESVRTGGLGNEQFF
13	TRBV12-3/TRBV12-4	TRBJ2-2	CASSTKGTGELFF
13	TRBV6-6	TRBJ2-3	CASSSPPTDTQYF
15	TRBV6-1	TRBJ2-2	CASTYRVHNPGELFF
13	TRBV28	TRBJ2-7	CASSLGPPYEQYF
13	TRBV5-4	TRBJ2-3	CASSSWAPGTQYF
18	TRBV6-2/TRBV6-3	TRBJ2-1	CASSYSHLPSGNYNEQFF
14	TRBV4-3	TRBJ1-4	CASSQRLGHEKLFF
12	TRBV6-5	TRBJ1-1	CASQRGNTEAFF
14	TRBV5-1	TRBJ1-1	CASSTGPLNTEAFF
15	TRBV7-2	TRBJ2-6	CASSLHLSGANVLTF
13	TRBV20-1	TRBJ2-7	CSAAGGKGHEQYF
16	TRBV4-3	TRBJ2-2	CASSQETGRDTGELFF
16	TRBV6-1	TRBJ2-5	CASSTTLAASVETQYF
15	TRBV5-1	TRBJ1-1	CASSSTGRKNTEAFF
15	TRBV6-2/TRBV6-3	TRBJ2-4	CASSSWSSGRNIQYF
15	TRBV12-3/TRBV12-4	TRBJ2-1	CASRPTGAGASEQFF
14	TRBV12-3/TRBV12-4	TRBJ2-7	CASSLTTGFYEQYF
13	TRBV20-1	TRBJ2-7	CSAPGGVSYEQYF
14	TRBV20-1	TRBJ1-6	CSARDRGVESPLHF
13	TRBV12-3/TRBV12-4	TRBJ1-5	CASSHDRDQPQHF
14	TRBV20-1	TRBJ2-1	CSASRLAGSNEQFF
15	TRBV4-2	TRBJ2-3	CASSQDGGGTDTQYF
18	TRBV5-1	TRBJ2-1	CASSFGTSGTFAYNEQFF
17	TRBV30	TRBJ2-1	CAWKDSGGSSSYNEQFF
13	TRBV18	TRBJ2-3	CASSPRQQDTQYF
15	TRBV9	TRBJ1-6	CASSVQGTYNSPLHF
12	TRBV11-3	TRBJ2-2	CASSLENGELFF
13	TRBV7-2	TRBJ2-3	CASSWERVDTQYF
17	TRBV28	TRBJ2-7	CASSFVWRENFLWGQYF
12	TRBV14	TRBJ2-7	CASSQRQDEQYF
14	TRBV4-1	TRBJ1-4	CASSQRDPNEKLFF
16	TRBV5-1	TRBJ1-1	CASSLTTGGMNTEAFF
13	TRBV6-2/TRBV6-3	TRBJ1-1	CASSPTGTAEAFF
14	TRBV7-2	TRBJ2-5	CASSPRLNPETQYF
13	TRBV24-1	TRBJ2-5	CATSDGHKETQYF
15	TRBV12-3/TRBV12-4	TRBJ2-1	CASRPTGGGYNEQFF
14	TRBV7-6	TRBJ2-7	CASSLLAENYEQYF
17	TRBV9	TRBJ2-5	CASSVGTSGGIQETQYF
14	TRBV5-1	TRBJ2-3	CASGQGVSTDTQYF
14	TRBV5-6	TRBJ2-5	CASSLYQAQETQYF
11	TRBV27	TRBJ2-3	CASGVTDTQYF
15	TRBV29-1	TRBJ2-2	CSVGLGTPNTGELFF
14	TRBV7-9	TRBJ1-2	CASSLSGSNYGYTF
17	TRBV5-1	TRBJ2-2	CASSLGNIQGVGGELFF
14	TRBV18	TRBJ2-3	CASSPTEGVDTQYF
15	TRBV5-5	TRBJ2-3	CASSFGRSSTDTQYF
15	TRBV19	TRBJ2-1	CASSGGTAPYNEQFF
16	TRBV11-2	TRBJ2-3	CASSLGAGGALDTQYF
17	TRBV4-2	TRBJ1-6	CASSQDWGATYNSPLHF
13	TRBV12-3/TRBV12-4	TRBJ2-7	CASRGQGGYEQYF
14	TRBV27	TRBJ2-1	CASSWAGGLNEQFF
12	TRBV20-1	TRBJ2-3	CSARQGTDTQYF
16	TRBV4-3	TRBJ1-4	CASSQVRGQTNEKLFF
14	TRBV12-3/TRBV12-4	TRBJ1-2	CASREDRDNYGYTF
14	TRBV12-3/TRBV12-4	TRBJ1-2	CASRPGQGDYGYTF
16	TRBV6-5	TRBJ2-7	CASSYWALAGAYEQYF
14	TRBV11-2	TRBJ2-1	CASSLAGDLGEQFF